This TCR beta chain derives from a study of chemoradiotherapy in HPV16-positive cancers. Findings and limits, study-wide: Only a couple of HPV16-positive patients supplied the functional HPV-specificity definition.

Here immunoSEQ multiplex PCR was the method, and the copy in TCRdb shows in-frame clones only, minus some. The sample shows some 12,000 clones, 77% of them seen only once. With respect to this clone: Its antigen remains unidentified.

This CDR3 has 15 amino acids. V lost 8 bases, J lost 7 bases, and 11 bases stayed unmatched. CDR1 is SGHAT, CDR2 FQNNGV, per germline. Sampling took place from a patient who underwent chemoradiotherapy. The chain recombines TRBV11-2 with TRBJ2-1; 10 nucleotides align to TRBD2. This receptor was taken from a human donor with HPV-associated anogenital cancer. CDR3 bases: TGTGCCAGCGGCGCGAGGCTAGCGGGAGCGAATGAGCAGTTCTTC. Amino acids: CASGARLAGANEQFF.